A selection of T cell receptor beta chains follows, all from one sample in a study of cytomegalovirus exposure and HLA in healthy donors. Sequenced by immunoSEQ multiplex PCR; TCRdb stores in-frame clones only, minus some. The top ten clones hold about a tenth of a sample with about 130,000 clones, 78% of them seen once. What was sequenced was PBMCs. These receptors all stem from a man younger than 40 in good health and CMV-seropositive. CDR3s include the opening cysteine and the closing phenylalanine or tryptophan. The order of the fields is CDR3 length, V gene, J gene, clone size, D gene, CDR3 DNA, CDR3 protein. A D gene is named only where the DNA matches it firmly. The size field is filled for only some rows; it gives once, few, many or a size class.

>16|TRBV18|TRBJ1-4|few|TRBD1
TGTGCCAGCTCACCACCGGAGGGACAGCGTCGGGAAAAACTGTTTTTT
CASSPPEGQRREKLFF
>15|TRBV29-1|TRBJ2-7|NA|NA
TGCAGCGCCCGCCCGGACTTCCCCAGCTCCTACGAGCAGTACTTC
CSARPDFPSSYEQYF
>12|TRBV30|TRBJ1-2|NA|NA
TGTGCCTGGATGGCGGAATGGGATGGCTACACCTTC
CAWMAEWDGYTF
>14|TRBV6-5|TRBJ2-7|once|TRBD1
TGTGCCAGCAGTTGGGGGACAGGGTCCTACGAGCAGTACTTC
CASSWGTGSYEQYF
>14|TRBV28|TRBJ2-7|NA|NA
TGTGCCAGCAGTTCGCGACAGTCTAACTACGAGCAGTACTTC
CASSSRQSNYEQYF
>16|TRBV5-1|TRBJ2-1|NA|TRBD2
TGCGCCAGCAGCTTGGCGCTAGCGGGAGGGTTCAATGAGCAGTTCTTC
CASSLALAGGFNEQFF
>15|TRBV4-1|TRBJ1-3|NA|NA
TGCGCCAGCAGCCAAGGCCCGAGCTCTGGAAACACCATATATTTT
CASSQGPSSGNTIYF
>11|TRBV29-1|TRBJ1-1|NA|NA
TGCAGCGTCACCTTCGGGGGGGGAGCTTTCTTT
CSVTFGGGAFF
>15|TRBV7-2|TRBJ1-4|NA|TRBD1
TGTGCCAGCAGCGCGCAGCAGGGGGGAGGTGAAAAACTGTTTTTT
CASSAQQGGGEKLFF
>14|TRBV9|TRBJ2-7|NA|NA
TGTGCCAGCAGCGCATCGGGACTCCCCTACGAGCAGTACTTC
CASSASGLPYEQYF
>15|TRBV7-2|TRBJ1-5|NA|TRBD1
TGTGCCAGCAGCTCTGGGACAGGGGGGGGTAAGCCCCAGCATTTT
CASSSGTGGGKPQHF
>15|TRBV7-8|TRBJ1-5|NA|TRBD1
TGTGCCAGCAGCTCCCTCCGGGACAGGGGTCAGCCCCAGCATTTT
CASSSLRDRGQPQHF
>14|TRBV2|TRBJ2-7|NA|NA
TGTGCCAGCAGTGATGGCGGTCTCTCCTACGAGCAGTACTTC
CASSDGGLSYEQYF
>17|TRBV11-1|TRBJ2-1|NA|TRBD2
TGTGCCAGCAGCTTTGCACTTTGGGGCGGGACTAACAATGAGCAGTTCTTC
CASSFALWGGTNNEQFF
>14|TRBV5-6|TRBJ1-4|NA|NA
TGTGCCAGCAGCGTCCGTGCAACTAATGAAAAACTGTTTTTT
CASSVRATNEKLFF
>14|TRBV9|TRBJ2-3|NA|NA
TGTGCCAGCAGTCTAGCGACTGGGGGAGATACGCAGTATTTT
CASSLATGGDTQYF
>12|TRBV7-2|TRBJ1-2|few|NA
TGTGCCAGCAGCTTAGACAGGAATGGCTACACCTTC
CASSLDRNGYTF
>12|TRBV28|TRBJ2-7|NA|NA
TGTGCCAGCACCCGTTACTCCTACGAGCAGTACTTC
CASTRYSYEQYF
>15|TRBV30|TRBJ1-3|NA|NA
TGTGCCTGGAGTGTAGGAGGGTTCAGACAGAACACCATATATTTT
CAWSVGGFRQNTIYF
>13|TRBV14|TRBJ2-7|NA|NA
TGTGCCAGCAGCCAGCCAGGCCTCTACGAGCAGTACTTC
CASSQPGLYEQYF
>15|TRBV9|TRBJ1-1|NA|NA
TGTGCCAGCAGCGCAGGAGGAGCTATGAACACTGAAGCTTTCTTT
CASSAGGAMNTEAFF
>16|TRBV18|TRBJ2-2|NA|TRBD2
TGTGCCAGCTCTCGAGCGGGAGGCACGAACACCGGGGAGCTGTTTTTT
CASSRAGGTNTGELFF
>17|TRBV28|TRBJ2-6|NA|TRBD1
TGTGCCAGCAGTTCCGACAGGGGTCACCCTGGGGCCAACGTCCTGACTTTC
CASSSDRGHPGANVLTF
>15|TRBV5-1|TRBJ2-7|NA|NA
TGCGCCAGCAGCCCAGGGACACACGTTCGTTACGAGCAGTACTTC
CASSPGTHVRYEQYF
>15|TRBV4-3|TRBJ2-2|NA|NA
TGCGCCAGCAGCCAGGGACTCAGAAACACCGGGGAGCTGTTTTTT
CASSQGLRNTGELFF
>17|TRBV25-1|TRBJ2-3|NA|NA
TGTGCCAGCAGTGTGGGGGGTGCCCGATATGTCGCAGATACGCAGTATTTT
CASSVGGARYVADTQYF
>16|TRBV7-9|TRBJ2-7|NA|TRBD2
TGTGCCAGCAGCCCGGGCTGGGTTACTAGTAGCGGGGAGCAGTACTTC
CASSPGWVTSSGEQYF
>12|TRBV6-1|TRBJ2-5|NA|NA
TGTGCCAGCACCCTTGACTGGGAGACCCAGTACTTC
CASTLDWETQYF
>16|TRBV7-9|TRBJ1-5|NA|TRBD1
TGTGCCAGCAGCCCGGCCGGGACAGGGGCTAATCAGCCCCAGCATTTT
CASSPAGTGANQPQHF
>15|TRBV11-2|TRBJ1-2|NA|NA
TGTGCCAGCAGCCAAAGGAGGCAAGAAGGGTATGGCTACACCTTC
CASSQRRQEGYGYTF
>18|TRBV11-2|TRBJ2-7|few|NA
TGTGCCAGCAGCTTAGTTATAGGGCTGCGGGCGAGCTCCTACGAGCAGTACTTC
CASSLVIGLRASSYEQYF
>15|TRBV30|TRBJ1-5|NA|TRBD1
TGTGCCTGGAGTGTACTGAGGGGGCAGGGTCAGCCCCAGCATTTT
CAWSVLRGQGQPQHF
>15|TRBV2|TRBJ2-3|NA|NA
TGTGCCAGCAGTGTGGGGCCTGGGAGCACAGATACGCAGTATTTT
CASSVGPGSTDTQYF
>11|TRBV5-4|TRBJ2-7|NA|NA
TGTGCCAGCAGCTTCAGAAGCGAGCAGTACTTC
CASSFRSEQYF
>17|TRBV5-4|TRBJ2-2|NA|TRBD2
TGTGCCAGCAGCTTGGAACTAGCGGGAGTCGACACCGGGGAGCTGTTTTTT
CASSLELAGVDTGELFF